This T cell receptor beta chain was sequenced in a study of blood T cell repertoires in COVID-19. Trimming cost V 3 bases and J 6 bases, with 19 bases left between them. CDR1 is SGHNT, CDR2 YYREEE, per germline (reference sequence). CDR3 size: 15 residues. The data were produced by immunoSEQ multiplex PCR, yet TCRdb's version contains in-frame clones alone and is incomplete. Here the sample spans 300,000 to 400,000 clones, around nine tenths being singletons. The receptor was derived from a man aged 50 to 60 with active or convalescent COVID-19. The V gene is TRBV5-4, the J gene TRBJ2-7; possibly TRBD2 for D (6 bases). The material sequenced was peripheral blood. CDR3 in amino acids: CASSSDYPTPTEQYF. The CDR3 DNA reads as TGTGCCAGCAGCTCGGACTACCCTACCCCCACCGAGCAGTACTTC. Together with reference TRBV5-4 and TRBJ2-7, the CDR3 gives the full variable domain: ETGVTQSPTHLIKTRGQQVTLRCSSQSGHNTVSWYQQALGQGPQFIFQYYREEENGRGNFPPRFSGLQFPNYSSELNVNALELDDSALYLCASSSDYPTPTEQYFGPGTRLTVT.